The 13 T cell receptor beta chains given below trace back to one sample, sequenced in a study of control samples from healthy donors and cancer patients. Method: immunoSEQ multiplex PCR; TCRdb's copy keeps in-frame clones and lacks some. The sample lists approximately 69,000 clones; approximately 89% were seen once. The sequencing input was PBMCs. These receptors all come from a man aged 55-75 years with colorectal cancer.

V and J are TRBV18 and TRBJ1-2; maybe TRBD1 (6 bases). CDR1 and CDR2 (germline): KGHSH, LQKENI. This CDR3 region has 13 residues. Trimming pared 4 bases from V and 5 bases from J, leaving 11 bases between. For the CDR3, the DNA is TGTGCCAGCTCACGCGACAGGTTATATGGCTACACCTTC. Protein: CASSRDRLYGYTF.

The rearrangement links TRBV12-5 to TRBJ1-4; 7 nucleotides match TRBD1. CDR1 LGHNT and CDR2 FRNRAP come from the germline V gene. The J segment lost 7 bases and the V segment lost 1 base, leaving 15 bases of the junction unmatched. This CDR3 has 18 residues. CDR3: CASGLARQGVGFSEKLFF. CDR3 DNA: TGTGCTAGTGGTTTGGCACGACAGGGAGTCGGTTTCAGTGAAAAACTGTTTTTT.

The chain joins TRBV5-4 to TRBJ1-6, with 7 bases matching TRBD1. V lost 4 bases to trimming and J lost 8 bases; unmatched junction nucleotides: 3. The germline gives CDR1 SGHNT, CDR2 YYREEE (reference sequence). The length of the CDR3 is 13 residues. For the CDR3, the DNA is TGTGCCAGCAGCCCAGGGGGGGATTCACCCCTCCACTTT. Translated: CASSPGGDSPLHF.

The V gene is TRBV7-6, the J gene TRBJ1-5, with TRBD1 identical over 7 bases. The CDR3 runs 15 residues. After removal of 4 bases from V and 0 bases from J, the junction contained 3 bases not matched to a gene. CDR1 SGHVS and CDR2 FNYEAQ come from the germline V gene. CDR3 residues: CASSSGTASNQPQHF. DNA of the CDR3: TGTGCCAGCAGCTCCGGGACAGCTAGCAATCAGCCCCAGCATTTT.

The V gene is TRBV7-9, the J gene TRBJ1-6; tentatively, D is TRBD1 (5 bases). The CDR3 consists of 15 residues. Germline V gene data show CDR1 as SEHNR and CDR2 as FQNEAQ (reference sequence). With 0 bases removed from V and 8 bases from J, the gap between germline ends came to 11 bases. The CDR3 coding sequence is TGTGCCAGCAGCTTAGCAAGGGACCGCGATTCACCCCTCCACTTT. Its translation: CASSLARDRDSPLHF.

The rearrangement joins TRBV3-1 (or the pseudogene TRBV3-2) to TRBJ2-2; D is tentatively TRBD1 or TRBD2 (6 bases each). V lost 4 bases to trimming and J lost 6 bases, with 12 bases between them. This CDR3 is built from 14 residues. Germline CDR1 LGHDT, CDR2 YNNKEL (reference sequence). This chain's CDR3 is CASSRMGGPGELFF. In DNA form, the CDR3 reads TGTGCCAGCAGCCGCATGGGGGGCCCCGGGGAGCTGTTTTTT.

A word on this clone: The junction departs from germline at one end; a sequencing error may be responsible. The chain combines TRBV13 with TRBJ2-6; D remains ambiguous. The CDR3 has 15 residues. CDR1 PRHDT and CDR2 FYEKMQ come from the germline V gene (reference sequence). The CDR3 is CASSVGRMGANVLTF. The CDR3 coding sequence is TGTGCCAGCAGCGTAGGACGTATGGGGGCCAACGTCCTGACTTTC.

The chain has TRBV7-8 and TRBJ2-1; D may be TRBD1 (5 bases). With 7 bases removed from V and 0 bases from J, the gap between germline ends came to 10 bases. Per the germline V gene, CDR1 is SGHVS and CDR2 is FQNEAQ. The CDR3 runs 14 residues. The CDR3 loop reads CASTRDSSYNEQFF. The CDR3 DNA reads TGTGCCAGCACCAGAGACAGCTCCTACAATGAGCAGTTCTTC.

The V call is TRBV6-6, the J call TRBJ2-3; TRBD2 agrees at 8 bases. There are 14 residues in the CDR3. CDR1 and CDR2 (germline): MNHNY, SVGAGI (reference sequence). With V trimmed by 7 bases and J by 2 bases, 5 bases remained unmatched. The CDR3, as DNA: TGTGCCAGCACCATGACTAGCGACACAGATACGCAGTATTTT. It codes for CASTMTSDTDTQYF.

The chain recombines TRBV11-3 with TRBJ1-4, with no clear D. From germline, CDR1 is SGHNT and CDR2 YENEEA. The CDR3 has 15 amino acids. Between the trimmed V and J ends, which lost 5 bases and 5 bases, there was a span of 15 bases. DNA of the CDR3: TGTGCCAGCAGCCGAATGGGGATAGAGAATGAAAAACTGTTTTTT. Translated, it gives CASSRMGIENEKLFF.

The V and J genes are TRBV7-2 and TRBJ2-3; D is undetermined. Germline assignment: CDR1 SGHTA and CDR2 FQGNSA. This CDR3 has 15 residues. Between the trimmed V and J ends, which lost 1 base and 1 base, there was a span of 9 bases. The chain's CDR3 is CASSLVAVGTDTQYF. The CDR3 DNA reads as TGTGCCAGCAGCTTAGTCGCCGTCGGCACAGATACGCAGTATTTT.

This clone appeared once. The rearrangement uses TRBV9 and TRBJ2-1; TRBD1 aligns across 7 bases. Per the germline V gene, CDR1 is SGDLS and CDR2 is YYNGEE. The CDR3 has 15 amino acids. V was pared by 0 bases and J by 6 bases, with 6 bases of the junction left unmatched. CDR3 DNA sequence: TGTGCCAGCAGCGTAGAACAGGGGATGGGCAATGAGCAGTTCTTC. This codes for CASSVEQGMGNEQFF. Full variable domain (missing parts from reference TRBV9 and TRBJ2-1): DSGVTQTPKHLITATGQRVTLRCSPRSGDLSVYWYQQSLDQGLQFLIQYYNGEERAKGNILERFSAQQFPDLHSELNLSSLELGDSALYFCASSVEQGMGNEQFFGPGTRLTVL.

V and J are TRBV3-1 (or the pseudogene TRBV3-2) and TRBJ2-1; 11 bases fit TRBD2. Germline values: CDR1 LGHDT, CDR2 YNNKEL (reference sequence). The ends lost 1 base at V and 9 bases at J; junction bases unmatched: 8. CDR3 length: 16 amino acids. CDR3 sequence: CASSQATSGALGEQFF. DNA of the CDR3: TGTGCCAGCAGCCAAGCGACTAGCGGGGCGCTGGGTGAGCAGTTCTTC.